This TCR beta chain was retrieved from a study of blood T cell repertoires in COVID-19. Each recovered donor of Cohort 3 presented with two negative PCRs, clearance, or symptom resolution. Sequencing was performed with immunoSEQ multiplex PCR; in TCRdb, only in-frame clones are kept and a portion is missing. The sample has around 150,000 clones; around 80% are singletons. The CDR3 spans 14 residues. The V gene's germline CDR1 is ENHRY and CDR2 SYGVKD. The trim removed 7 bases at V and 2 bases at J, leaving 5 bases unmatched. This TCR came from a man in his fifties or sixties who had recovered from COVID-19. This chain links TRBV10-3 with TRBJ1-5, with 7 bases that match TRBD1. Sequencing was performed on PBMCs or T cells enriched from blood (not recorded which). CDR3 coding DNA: TGTGCCATCAAGGGGGCTAATGGCAATCAGCCCCAGCATTTT. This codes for CAIKGANGNQPQHF.